These 17 T cell receptor beta chains were sequenced from one sample in a study of T cell responses to AZD1222 COVID-19 vaccine. Libraries were prepared by immunoSEQ multiplex PCR; TCRdb keeps only in-frame clonotypes and omits some of them. The repertoire holds 100,000 to 150,000 clones, with just over 90% as singletons. Sequencing was performed on peripheral blood, taken 28 days after the second AZD1222 dose. Receptors were obtained from an adult who received the AZD1222 COVID-19 vaccine.

The chain joins TRBV7-2 to TRBJ2-1; 8 bases match TRBD2. The CDR3 sequence is 12 residues long. Germline CDR1 and CDR2: SGHTA and FQGNSA. Trimming removed 4 bases from V and 15 bases from J; junction bases left unmatched: 8. This chain's CDR3 is CASSSPGLGPFF. The CDR3 bases are TGTGCCAGCAGCTCGCCGGGACTAGGTCCGTTCTTC.

This clone was recorded only once. The rearrangement uses TRBV20-1 and TRBJ2-3, with a tentative D call TRBD2 (6 bases). Trimming pared 3 bases from V and 0 bases from J, leaving 13 bases between. Germline V gene lookup returns CDR1 DFQATT and CDR2 SNEGSKA (reference sequence). The CDR3 sequence is 15 residues long. The CDR3 loop is CSASFSGTSTDTQYF. The CDR3 DNA reads TGCAGTGCTAGTTTTAGCGGAACGAGCACAGATACGCAGTATTTT.

The V gene is TRBV7-8, the J gene TRBJ1-5, with D perhaps TRBD1 (6 bases). The CDR3 extends over 14 amino acids. Trimming removed 0 bases from V and 7 bases from J, with 10 bases in between. Germline values: CDR1 SGHVS, CDR2 FQNEAQ. The CDR3 protein is CASSLAGGGQPQHF. In nucleotides, the CDR3 is TGTGCCAGCAGCTTAGCAGGGGGAGGGCAGCCCCAGCATTTT. Combining the CDR3 with reference TRBV7-8 and TRBJ1-5 gives the whole variable domain GAGVSQSPRYKVAKRGQDVALRCDPISGHVSLFWYQQALGQGPEFLTYFQNEAQLDKSGLPSDRFFAERPEGSVSTLKIQRTQQEDSAVYLCASSLAGGGQPQHFGDGTRLSIL.

This chain uses TRBV5-1 with TRBJ1-2, with TRBD1 identical over 10 bases. V gave up 4 bases and J gave up 10 bases; unmatched junction bases: 13. Per germline, CDR1 SGHRS and CDR2 YFSETQ. This CDR3 comprises 15 residues. CDR3 amino acids: CASSRKSPGQGYYTF. DNA for the CDR3: TGCGCCAGCAGCCGGAAATCACCGGGACAGGGGTACTACACCTTC.

The chain is built from TRBV27 and TRBJ2-7; unclear D gene. V was cut by 2 bases and J by 4 bases, with 3 bases left in between. The germline V gene encodes CDR1 MNHEY and CDR2 SMNVEV (reference sequence). The CDR3 has 11 amino acids. CDR3: CASSLGYEQYF. CDR3 in DNA: TGTGCCAGCAGTTTAGGTTACGAGCAGTACTTC.

CDR3 DNA sequence: TGTGCCAGCAGCGTTACGGGACAGGGGGCCGGAGGCTACACCTTC. Translation gives CASSVTGQGAGGYTF. The chain links TRBV9 to TRBJ1-2; TRBD1 agrees at 12 bases. This CDR3 spans 15 amino acids. V was pared by 2 bases and J by 8 bases, with 7 bases of the junction left unmatched. The germline V gene encodes CDR1 SGDLS and CDR2 YYNGEE.

This clone was recorded once. This chain joins TRBV29-1 and TRBJ2-3, with D possibly matching TRBD1 (5 bases). V lost 6 bases to trimming and J lost 0 bases, with 13 bases between them. The CDR3 loop spans 14 amino acids. CDR1 is SQVTM, CDR2 ANQGSEA, per germline. CDR3 sequence reads: CSVNQGSSTDTQYF. The CDR3 nucleotides are TGCAGCGTGAACCAGGGATCTAGCACAGATACGCAGTATTTT.

This chain joins TRBV4-1 and TRBJ2-7; D remains ambiguous. Germline CDR1 reads MGHRA; CDR2 reads YSYEKL. The CDR3 is 15 amino acids. The ends were cut back, 1 base at V and 2 bases at J, with 12 bases in the middle. CDR3: CASSQVRQQPYEQYF. CDR3 coding DNA: TGCGCCAGCAGCCAAGTTCGGCAGCAGCCCTACGAGCAGTACTTC.

The rearrangement joins TRBV6-5 to TRBJ2-1, with D possibly being TRBD2 (5 bases). The CDR3 runs to 13 residues. Trimming removed 11 bases from V and 1 base from J, with 12 bases in between. In germline, CDR1 is MNHEY, CDR2 SVGAGI. In DNA form, the CDR3 reads TGTGCCTCCTCAGCGGAATCCTACAATGAGCAGTTCTTC. As protein: CASSAESYNEQFF.

The V gene is TRBV5-8, the J gene TRBJ1-1; possibly TRBD1 for D (5 bases). With 2 bases removed from V and 5 bases from J, the gap between germline ends came to 10 bases. CDR1 is SGHTS, CDR2 YDEGEE, per germline. The CDR3 spans 13 residues. CDR3 nucleotides: TGTGCCAGCAGCTTCGACAGTAGGACTGAAGCTTTCTTT. Translating gives CASSFDSRTEAFF. The entire variable domain, with the rest obtained from reference TRBV5-8 and TRBJ1-1, is as follows: EAGVTQSPTHLIKTRGQQATLRCSPISGHTSVYWYQQALGLGLQFLLWYDEGEERNRGNFPPRFSGRQFPNYSSELNVNALELEDSALYLCASSFDSRTEAFFGQGTRLTVV.

The gene calls are TRBV2 and TRBJ2-2, with 13 bases identical to TRBD2. CDR1 and CDR2 from the germline V gene are SNHLY and FYNNEI. V lost 6 bases, J lost 4 bases, and 14 bases stayed unmatched. This CDR3 comprises 19 residues. The CDR3 spells CASRGPGLAGILITGELFF. The CDR3 nucleotides read TGTGCCAGCAGGGGCCCGGGACTAGCGGGAATATTGATCACCGGGGAGCTGTTTTTT.

The chain employs TRBV29-1 and TRBJ2-3; D gene unclear. CDR3 length: 13 amino acids. Germline-derived CDR1 and CDR2 are SQVTM and ANQGSEA. V gave up 4 bases and J gave up 0 bases, with 8 bases separating them. This chain's CDR3 is CSVVVESTDTQYF. The CDR3 nucleotides are TGCAGCGTTGTCGTTGAGAGCACAGATACGCAGTATTTT.

DNA of the CDR3: TGCGCCAGCAGCCAAGCCCACAGGGGGTCTCACTACGAGCAGTACTTC. It codes for CASSQAHRGSHYEQYF. This chain links TRBV4-1 with TRBJ2-7; 8 nucleotides align to TRBD1. The trim removed 1 base at V and 3 bases at J, leaving 8 bases unmatched. The germline gives CDR1 MGHRA, CDR2 YSYEKL. The CDR3 spans 16 residues.

The V call is TRBV2, the J call TRBJ2-7; perhaps TRBD2 as D (6 bases). CDR1 and CDR2 from the germline V gene are SNHLY and FYNNEI. V was cut by 4 bases and J by 6 bases, with 7 bases left in between. The CDR3 has 11 amino acids. The CDR3 coding sequence is TGTGCCAGCAGTGCTAGCGCCGAGCAGTACTTC. This codes for CASSASAEQYF.

This clone has just one count. The gene calls are TRBV29-1 and TRBJ1-1; 9 bases are shared with TRBD1. V gave up 7 bases and J gave up 1 base; unmatched junction bases: 10. Germline CDR1 SQVTM, CDR2 ANQGSEA. The CDR3 runs to 15 residues. The CDR3 sequence is CSGNRGLLGNTEAFF. In DNA form, the CDR3 reads TGCAGCGGGAACAGGGGGCTCTTGGGGAACACTGAAGCTTTCTTT.

The chain joins TRBV6-5 to TRBJ2-3, with TRBD2 identical over 7 bases. CDR1 and CDR2 from the germline V gene are MNHEY and SVGAGI. The CDR3 is made up of 14 amino acids. V was clipped by 6 bases and J by 6 bases; unmatched bases: 9. CDR3 amino acids: CASRTLDGGDTQYF. In DNA form, the CDR3 reads TGTGCCAGCAGAACCCTAGACGGGGGGGATACGCAGTATTTT.

This clone was detected once. V and J are TRBV19 and TRBJ1-6, with D possibly matching TRBD1 (5 bases). Germline V lookup: CDR1 LNHDA, CDR2 SQIVND (reference sequence). The CDR3 is 16 amino acids. V lost 8 bases to trimming and J lost 4 bases, with 18 bases between them. CDR3 protein: CASSPREVRYNSPLHF. The CDR3 nucleotides read TGTGCCAGTTCACCCAGGGAGGTGCGATATAATTCACCCCTCCACTTT.